These 11 T cell receptor beta chains were sequenced from one sample in a study of PD-1 blockade in classical Hodgkin lymphoma (dated by TCRdb to 2018 to 2021). Per the publication, the time point label means: cycle 4 day 1 (C4D1), after 5 to 7 weeks of nivolumab. Every trial patient had relapsed following autologous stem cell transplantation, and prior brentuximab vedotin exposure was what differed among cohorts A, B and C. The library was generated by the immunoSEQ multiplex PCR assay. The table comes from immuneACCESS by way of TCRdb, which keeps in-frame sequences with V and J called. Part of the clones is missing from these tables; in studies checked, under half for an unresolved V gene and the rest for unknown reasons. This sample has around 9,700 clones in its table, and about 82% of those were observed once. The biggest ten clones account for about 42% of the sample. Source: peripheral blood mononuclear cells (PBMCs), taken before the fourth cycle of nivolumab. Source of these receptors: a human donor with classical Hodgkin lymphoma.

This chain connects TRBV10-2 to TRBJ1-2; 7 nucleotides align to TRBD1. The trim removed 6 bases at V and 6 bases at J, leaving 1 base unmatched. This CDR3 comprises 11 residues. CDR1 and CDR2 from the germline V gene are WSHSY and SAAADI. CDR3: CASRRGHGYTF. In DNA, the CDR3 is TGCGCCAGCAGGAGGGGGCATGGCTACACCTTC.

V gene TRBV6-5 combines with J gene TRBJ2-2; 9 bases line up with TRBD1. V shed 0 bases, J shed 5 bases, and the junction held 1 base outside the gene matches. Germline CDR1 is MNHEY and CDR2 is SVGAGI. The CDR3 is 15 residues long. CDR3 protein: CASSYSGTGTGELFF. CDR3 bases: TGTGCCAGCAGTTACTCAGGGACAGGGACCGGGGAGCTGTTTTTT.

The chain recombines TRBV19 with TRBJ1-2, with unresolved D. This CDR3 is built from 15 residues. The germline gives CDR1 LNHDA, CDR2 SQIVND (reference sequence). V gave up 3 bases and J gave up 5 bases, with 16 bases separating them. CDR3 bases: TGTGCCAGTAGTATCTACCAGAGAGATAATTATGGCTACACCTTC. This sequence encodes CASSIYQRDNYGYTF.

This chain uses TRBV27 with TRBJ2-1; the D gene is possibly TRBD2 (5 bases). The V end lost 2 bases, the J end lost 2 bases, and 10 bases lay between the germline ends. Germline-derived CDR1 and CDR2 are MNHEY and SMNVEV (reference sequence). CDR3 length: 15 residues. The CDR3 sequence: CASSLVLATYNEQFF. The CDR3 region has the DNA TGTGCCAGCAGTTTAGTGTTAGCGACCTACAATGAGCAGTTCTTC.

J is TRBJ2-1 and V is TRBV4-1; 10 bases agree with TRBD2. The CDR3 covers 17 residues. Germline V gene lookup returns CDR1 MGHRA and CDR2 YSYEKL. V shed 3 bases, J shed 2 bases, and the junction held 7 bases outside the gene matches. The CDR3: CASSQSKAGGTYNEQFF. CDR3 in DNA: TGCGCCAGCAGCCAGTCAAAAGCGGGAGGGACCTACAATGAGCAGTTCTTC.

The chain employs TRBV7-8 and TRBJ2-5, with D unclear. Germline values: CDR1 SGHVS, CDR2 FQNEAQ. Deletions cut 1 base from V and 5 bases from J, with 8 bases between. The CDR3 spans 13 residues. CDR3 amino acids: CASSLGYEETQYF. The CDR3 DNA sequence: TGTGCCAGCAGCTTAGGGTACGAGGAGACCCAGTACTTC.

The chain uses TRBV29-1 and TRBJ2-6; D is unresolved. Trimming pared 7 bases from V and 4 bases from J, leaving 8 bases between. Germline CDR1 SQVTM, CDR2 ANQGSEA. The CDR3 totals 12 residues. In nucleotides, the CDR3 is TGCAGCGCCTCAATCGGGGCCAACGTCCTGACTTTC. Translated: CSASIGANVLTF.

The DNA for the CDR3 is TGTGCCAGCAGTCGCCCCGGGACAGGGGTGGGGGACATTCAGTACTTC. Encoded protein: CASSRPGTGVGDIQYF. This chain connects TRBV11-1 to TRBJ2-4; 10 bases map to TRBD1. V dropped 6 bases and J dropped 8; count of bases not matched to a gene: 13. Looked up from germline, CDR1 is SGHAT and CDR2 is FQDESV (reference sequence). The CDR3 runs 16 residues.

V usage is TRBV6-1 and J usage is TRBJ1-6; D call uncertain. The V gene lost 2 bases and the J gene lost 7 bases, with 12 bases spanning the gap. There are 15 residues in the CDR3. CDR1 is MNHNS, CDR2 SASEGT, per germline. CDR3: CASSERAYGNSPLHF. CDR3 sequence (DNA): TGTGCCAGCAGTGAAAGGGCCTACGGGAATTCACCCCTCCACTTT.

Judged by abundance, this clone is medium-sized (0.01 to 0.1%). The chain combines TRBV14 with TRBJ2-7; perhaps TRBD2 as D (5 bases). CDR3 length: 16 residues. CDR1 and CDR2 (germline): SGHDN, FVKESK. V was clipped by 1 base and J by 0 bases, with 13 bases between them. The CDR3 protein is CASSQAHGLASYEQYF. CDR3 nucleotide sequence: TGTGCCAGCAGCCAAGCCCACGGGCTAGCCTCCTACGAGCAGTACTTC.

The genes are TRBV9 and TRBJ1-1; D perhaps matches TRBD1 (5 bases). The CDR3 is 14 amino acids. V was pared by 4 bases and J by 1 base, with 11 bases between. Germline loops: CDR1 SGDLS, CDR2 YYNGEE. The CDR3 coding sequence is TGTGCCAGCAGCAAAGGGGAGCGGAACACTGAAGCTTTCTTT. Protein product: CASSKGERNTEAFF.